What follows are 31 T cell receptor beta chains derived from one specimen sequenced in a study of T-cell memory formation after mild COVID-19. TCRdb reprocessed the 5' RACE reads via MiXCR and lists one record per CDR3 protein. The table includes roughly 120,000 distinct CDR3 sequences, more than 15% detected once. Specimen: PBMCs or a T cell subset sorted from them (not recorded which). Receptors originate from an adult woman who had mild COVID-19 (a few samples of this study predate the infection). Cell type and time point are not known.

This chain uses TRBV2 with TRBJ2-7; TRBD1 agrees at 9 bases. V lost 4 bases and J lost 2; bases outside the gene matches: 6. Germline V gives CDR1 SNHLY, CDR2 FYNNEI. This CDR3 is 15 amino acids long. The CDR3 region is CASSALGQGPYEQYF. The CDR3 region has the DNA TGTGCCAGCAGTGCCCTGGGACAGGGACCCTACGAGCAGTACTTC.

In its sample, this clonotype was seen many times. The chain is built from TRBV5-1 and TRBJ1-4; no firm D call. The germline V gene encodes CDR1 SGHRS and CDR2 YFSETQ. V shed 6 bases and J shed 1 base, with 7 bases lying between them. The CDR3 contains 13 residues. The CDR3 protein is CASKKGTNEKLFF. CDR3 sequence (DNA): TGCGCCAGCAAGAAGGGAACTAATGAAAAACTGTTTTTT.

This clonotype was picked up a small number of times. The chain links TRBV7-9 to TRBJ2-1; 11 bases match TRBD2. With V trimmed by 6 bases and J by 8 bases, 6 bases remained unmatched. Germline values: CDR1 SEHNR, CDR2 FQNEAQ (reference sequence). This CDR3 has 14 residues. The chain's CDR3 is CASRQLAGDYEQFF. DNA of the CDR3: TGTGCCAGCAGGCAACTAGCGGGAGATTATGAGCAGTTCTTC.

This sequence joins TRBV12-3 or TRBV12-4 and TRBJ2-7; the D is unclear. The CDR3 consists of 15 residues. V was pared by 5 bases and J by 2 bases, with 16 bases between. CDR3 protein: CASSPPWAGAYEQYF. CDR3 bases: TGTGCCAGCAGTCCCCCCTGGGCCGGAGCCTACGAGCAGTACTTC.

This clonotype showed up just a few times. The V gene is TRBV12-3 or TRBV12-4, the J gene TRBJ2-1; no firm D call. V was shortened by 7 bases and J by 7 bases, with 20 bases between the two germline ends. This CDR3 contains 15 residues. CDR3 coding DNA: TGTGCCAGCACCCATCTGGGCCCCCACGGGAATGAGCAGTTCTTC. Translated, it gives CASTHLGPHGNEQFF.

This clonotype was picked up a small number of times. The chain has TRBV15 and TRBJ2-5, with TRBD1 matching over 9 bases. The CDR3 extends over 14 amino acids. The junction had 6 bases not matched to a gene; V was cut back by 5 bases and J by 5 bases. In germline, CDR1 is LNHNV, CDR2 YYDKDF (reference sequence). The DNA of the CDR3 is TGTGCCACCAGCGGACAGGGGAAGAAGGAGACCCAGTACTTC. It yields the protein CATSGQGKKETQYF.

The sample holds many counts of this clonotype. V usage is TRBV7-9 and J usage is TRBJ2-2; D unresolved. This CDR3 contains 18 residues. In germline, CDR1 is SEHNR, CDR2 FQNEAQ (reference sequence). Trimming took off 4 bases at V and 3 bases at J, with 21 bases between the two ends. The CDR3 spells CASSSTQNAGVDTGELFF. As DNA, the CDR3 is TGTGCCAGCAGCTCAACCCAGAATGCCGGAGTCGACACCGGGGAGCTGTTTTTT.

The J gene is TRBJ2-6, the V gene TRBV10-3; 7 bases align to TRBD1. V gave up 5 bases and J gave up 8 bases; unmatched junction bases: 6. Per germline, CDR1 ENHRY and CDR2 SYGVKD. CDR3 size: 14 residues. The CDR3: CAISPTGQTNVLTF. The CDR3 coding sequence is TGTGCCATCAGTCCGACAGGGCAAACCAACGTCCTGACTTTC.

This clonotype was recorded a few times. The chain has TRBV24-1 and TRBJ2-2; D call uncertain. The CDR3 contains 17 residues. CDR1 and CDR2 from the germline V gene are KGHDR and SFDVKD. V lost 5 bases and J lost 5, with 20 bases in between. The CDR3 sequence: CATSVTVRSHGTGELFF. The CDR3 nucleotides are TGTGCCACCAGTGTAACGGTCCGGAGCCATGGGACCGGGGAGCTGTTTTTT.

This clonotype has only a few counts. The chain recombines TRBV10-3 with TRBJ2-3, with 7 bases aligning to TRBD1. The CDR3 length is 13 residues. V dropped 8 bases and J dropped 3; count of bases not matched to a gene: 5. Germline V lookup: CDR1 ENHRY, CDR2 SYGVKD. CDR3 coding DNA: TGTGCCATCGGCGGACAGGAGACAGATACGCAGTATTTT. Its translation is CAIGGQETDTQYF.

The CDR3 bases are TGCGCCAGCAGCCTGATAGCGGGCGAGGCCTACGAGCAGTACTTC. Protein: CASSLIAGEAYEQYF. This chain connects TRBV5-1 to TRBJ2-7, with 7 bases lining up with TRBD2. The CDR3 is made up of 15 amino acids. Germline loops: CDR1 SGHRS, CDR2 YFSETQ. Trimming took 4 bases from V and 2 from J; bases not matched to a gene: 9.

The table lists this clonotype with a few counts. This sequence joins TRBV2 and TRBJ2-3; D ambiguous. Germline CDR1 reads SNHLY; CDR2 reads FYNNEI. Trimming removed 6 bases from V and 3 bases from J, with 10 bases in between. The CDR3 extends over 13 amino acids. For the CDR3, the DNA is TGTGCCAGCAGGGGCGACCAGACAGATACGCAGTATTTT. This encodes CASRGDQTDTQYF.

The sample holds a few counts of this clonotype. This chain connects TRBV4-2 to TRBJ2-2, with D perhaps matching TRBD1 or TRBD2 (5 bases each). V was shortened by 0 bases and J by 4 bases, with 15 bases between the two germline ends. The CDR3 extends over 17 amino acids. Germline V gives CDR1 LGHNA, CDR2 YNFKEQ. Here the CDR3 DNA reads TGTGCCAGCAGCCAAGATCCCCAAGGGGAGCTCACCGGGGAGCTGTTTTTT. Its protein product is CASSQDPQGELTGELFF.

The genes are TRBV2 and TRBJ2-7; 7 bases fit TRBD1. V dropped 5 bases and J dropped 0; count of bases not matched to a gene: 10. Per germline, CDR1 SNHLY and CDR2 FYNNEI. CDR3 size: 16 residues. CDR3 residues: CASSREWAGGSYEQYF. The CDR3 DNA follows: TGTGCCAGCAGTCGTGAGTGGGCAGGGGGCTCCTACGAGCAGTACTTC.

The V gene is TRBV6-1, the J gene TRBJ2-7; D call uncertain. The CDR3 contains 10 residues. The germline CDR1 and CDR2 sequences are MNHNS and SASEGT. In DNA form, the CDR3 reads TGTGTCGCACGGAACTACGAGCAGTACTTC. It translates to CVARNYEQYF.

This clonotype showed up many times. The V and J genes are TRBV4-2 and TRBJ2-3; a weak D match, TRBD2 (6 bases). The V end lost 5 bases, the J end lost 4 bases, and 16 bases lay between the germline ends. Per the germline V gene, CDR1 is LGHNA and CDR2 is YNFKEQ. This CDR3 region has 15 residues. CDR3: CASSTKTGEADTQYF. The CDR3 DNA reads TGTGCCAGCAGCACGAAGACGGGGGAGGCAGATACGCAGTATTTT.

The chain combines TRBV28 with TRBJ2-7; 7 bases fit TRBD1. Losses at the gene ends were 2 bases for V and 6 bases for J; bases not matched to a gene: 16. Germline V gives CDR1 MDHEN, CDR2 SYDVKM. The CDR3 runs to 17 residues. The CDR3 bases are TGTGCCAGCAGTTTACACCAACTATCGACAGGGTTGGGCGAGCAGTACTTC. Translated: CASSLHQLSTGLGEQYF. The whole variable domain, remainder taken from reference TRBV28 and TRBJ2-7, is DVKVTQSSRYLVKRTGEKVFLECVQDMDHENMFWYRQDPGLGLRLIYFSYDVKMKEKGDIPEGYSVSREKKERFSLILESASTNQTSMYLCASSLHQLSTGLGEQYFGPGTRLTVT.

This clonotype was found a few times. This chain uses TRBV5-1 with TRBJ2-7; 7 bases match TRBD1. Unmatched junction bases numbered 6, after V lost 4 bases and J lost 2 bases. Germline values: CDR1 SGHRS, CDR2 YFSETQ. This CDR3 region has 14 residues. CDR3 nucleotides: TGCGCCAGCAGCCCCACAGGGGAGCCCTACGAGCAGTACTTC. Amino acids: CASSPTGEPYEQYF.

The chain couples TRBV4-1 to TRBJ1-5; D is unresolved. Germline lookup yields CDR1 MGHRA and CDR2 YSYEKL. CDR3 size: 13 residues. Trimming left V 1 base short and J 5 bases short, with 6 bases between. The CDR3 protein is CASSQVEDQPQHF. CDR3 nucleotides: TGCGCCAGCAGCCAAGTAGAGGATCAGCCCCAGCATTTT.

The CDR3 region has the DNA TGTGCCAGCAGCGTAGACAGGGTAGGCACCGGGGAGCTGTTTTTT. It translates to CASSVDRVGTGELFF. The chain combines TRBV9 with TRBJ2-2; a weak D match, TRBD1 (6 bases). This CDR3 has 15 residues. CDR1 and CDR2 from the germline V gene are SGDLS and YYNGEE. The ends were cut back, 0 bases at V and 4 bases at J, with 10 bases in the middle.

This clonotype has a handful of counts. The genes are TRBV7-6 and TRBJ2-5, with 9 bases matching TRBD1. The junction had 9 bases not matched to a gene; V was cut back by 3 bases and J by 4 bases. This CDR3 is built from 16 residues. CDR1 is SGHVS, CDR2 FNYEAQ, per germline. CDR3 nucleotide sequence: TGTGCCAGCAGCTTTTTCGCCCGGACAGGGGTAGAGACCCAGTACTTC. It is translated as CASSFFARTGVETQYF.

In this sample, this clonotype turned up many times. This chain joins TRBV2 and TRBJ2-1, with 8 bases lining up with TRBD1. The length of the CDR3 is 15 residues. The V segment lost 6 bases and the J segment 3 bases; nucleotides outside the gene matches: 7. Germline loops: CDR1 SNHLY, CDR2 FYNNEI. CDR3 region: CASSFGQGLYNEQFF. In DNA form, the CDR3 reads TGTGCCAGCAGCTTTGGACAGGGCCTCTACAATGAGCAGTTCTTC.

This chain joins TRBV11-3 and TRBJ1-1; D not certain. The ends were cut back, 3 bases at V and 1 base at J, with 21 bases in the middle. Germline CDR1 reads SGHNT; CDR2 reads YENEEA. This CDR3 contains 18 residues. The CDR3 nucleotides are TGTGCCAGCAGCTTCAAGATCCGGGCCAGTCCCCCGAACACTGAAGCTTTCTTT. This gives the protein CASSFKIRASPPNTEAFF.

This chain connects TRBV7-2 to TRBJ1-2, with unresolved D. Germline V gene data show CDR1 as SGHTA and CDR2 as FQGNSA. The CDR3 runs 13 residues. V lost 4 bases and J 4 bases, leaving 10 bases between the germline ends. The CDR3: CASSSSRIYGYTF. The DNA for the CDR3 is TGTGCCAGCAGCTCGAGCAGGATCTATGGCTACACCTTC.

The chain couples TRBV20-1 to TRBJ1-1, with D uncertain. CDR1 and CDR2 from the germline V gene are DFQATT and SNEGSKA (reference sequence). The CDR3 length is 8 residues. V dropped 8 bases and J dropped 3 bases, with 1 base sitting between them. CDR3 sequence reads: CSYTEAFF. The CDR3 DNA reads TGCAGTTACACTGAAGCTTTCTTT.

The chain employs TRBV9 and TRBJ2-1, with D perhaps matching TRBD2 (6 bases). The V gene lost 0 bases and the J gene lost 1 base, with 8 bases spanning the gap. Germline-derived CDR1 and CDR2 are SGDLS and YYNGEE. The CDR3 runs to 15 residues. The CDR3 loop is CASSVGAGSYNEQFF. The CDR3 DNA reads as TGTGCCAGCAGCGTAGGTGCGGGGTCCTACAATGAGCAGTTCTTC.

The gene calls are TRBV29-1 and TRBJ2-2, with 7 bases that match TRBD2. This CDR3 spans 15 amino acids. After removal of 3 bases from V and 6 bases from J, the junction contained 10 bases not matched to a gene. In germline, CDR1 is SQVTM, CDR2 ANQGSEA. The CDR3 bases are TGCAGCGTTGAGGGGTGGGGGGGTAAGGCCGGGGAGCTGTTTTTT. It codes for CSVEGWGGKAGELFF.

The J gene is TRBJ1-2, the V gene TRBV20-1, with D hard to call. The V end lost 3 bases, the J end lost 0 bases, and 5 bases lay between the germline ends. The germline V gene has CDR1 DFQATT and CDR2 SNEGSKA (reference sequence). The CDR3 is 12 amino acids. The CDR3 loop is CSASGANYGYTF. CDR3 DNA: TGCAGTGCTAGCGGAGCTAACTATGGCTACACCTTC.

This clonotype was counted only a few times. V gene TRBV12-3 or TRBV12-4 combines with J gene TRBJ2-7; 7 nucleotides match TRBD1. CDR3 length: 13 residues. The trim removed 4 bases at V and 4 bases at J, leaving 4 bases unmatched. This CDR3 is CASSSGQLYEQYF. The CDR3 nucleotides are TGTGCCAGCAGTTCGGGACAGTTGTACGAGCAGTACTTC.

This clonotype was seen only a few times. V gene TRBV5-1 combines with J gene TRBJ2-7; 8 bases agree with TRBD1. The CDR3 totals 13 residues. Germline V gives CDR1 SGHRS, CDR2 YFSETQ. Unmatched junction bases numbered 7, after V lost 6 bases and J lost 5 bases. The CDR3 region is CASNQGARNEQYF. The DNA for the CDR3 is TGCGCCAGCAACCAGGGGGCGCGCAACGAGCAGTACTTC.

The V and J genes are TRBV5-5 and TRBJ1-6; 7 positions match TRBD1. J lost 5 bases, V lost 0 bases, and 8 bases had no gene match. This CDR3 is built from 17 residues. Germline CDR1 is SGHKS and CDR2 is YYEKEE (reference sequence). CDR3 sequence reads: CASSLAGQVLNNSPLHF. The CDR3 DNA follows: TGTGCCAGCAGCTTGGCTGGACAGGTGCTCAATAATTCACCCCTCCACTTT. Full variable domain (rest looked up from reference TRBV5-5 and TRBJ1-6): DAGVTQSPTHLIKTRGQQVTLRCSPISGHKSVSWYQQVLGQGPQFIFQYYEKEERGRGNFPDRFSARQFPNYSSELNVNALLLGDSALYLCASSLAGQVLNNSPLHFGNGTRLTVT.